This T cell receptor (beta chain) was identified in a study of blood T cells in healthy people across ages. On this clonotype itself: Sequence at one end of the junction differs from germline and may be a read error.

Together with a sample-barcoded 5' primer, a J-beta primer mix was included in a second PCR lasting about 6 to 12 cycles. TCRdb reprocessed the 5' RACE reads with MiXCR, giving one entry per CDR3 protein. Of around 970,000 distinct CDR3 sequences in the sample, 45% to 60% were seen once. The specimen was blood. This receptor was taken from a woman aged 60-70 years in good health.

DNA for the CDR3: TGCGGTGCTAGTAAGACTACGCAGTATTTT. It translates to CGASKTTQYF. The genes are TRBV20-1 and TRBJ2-3; no definite D call. The CDR3 runs to 10 residues. Germline-derived CDR1 and CDR2 are DFQATT and SNEGSKA (reference sequence).